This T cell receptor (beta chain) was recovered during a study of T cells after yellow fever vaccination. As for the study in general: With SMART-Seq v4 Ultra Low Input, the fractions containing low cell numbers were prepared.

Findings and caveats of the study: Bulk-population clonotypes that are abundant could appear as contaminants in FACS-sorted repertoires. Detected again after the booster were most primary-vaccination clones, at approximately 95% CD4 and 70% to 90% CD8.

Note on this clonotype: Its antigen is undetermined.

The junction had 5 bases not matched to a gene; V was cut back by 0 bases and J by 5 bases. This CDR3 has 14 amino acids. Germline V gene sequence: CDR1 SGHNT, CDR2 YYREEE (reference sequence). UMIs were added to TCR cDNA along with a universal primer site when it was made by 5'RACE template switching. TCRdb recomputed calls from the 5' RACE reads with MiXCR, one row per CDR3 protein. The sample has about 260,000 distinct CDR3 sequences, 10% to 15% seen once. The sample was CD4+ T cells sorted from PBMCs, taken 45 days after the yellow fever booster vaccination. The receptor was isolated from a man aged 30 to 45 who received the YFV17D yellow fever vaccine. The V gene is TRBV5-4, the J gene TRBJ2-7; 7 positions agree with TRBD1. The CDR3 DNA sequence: TGTGCCAGCAGCTTGGACAGGGGAGTCCACGAGCAGTACTTC. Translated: CASSLDRGVHEQYF.